The sequence of this T cell receptor beta chain was determined in a study of shared clonotypes between healthy human individuals. Broader study findings: Deeper or shallower sequencing was expected to change how clonotypes are shared among donors. Naive CD4 clonotypes overlapped across a few donors at approximately 5.3%.

Over several immunoSEQ plates, each subset's genomic DNA was distributed in even portions. TCRdb's copy holds only in-frame clones and misses some; the assay was immunoSEQ multiplex PCR. The data contain approximately 2,200,000 clones, about 92% of them singletons. The naive CD8 fraction comprised CD45RO-negative cells positively selected for CCR7 and excluded terminally differentiated effector memory CD45RA+ cells. Participating donors were healthy, HIV-negative adults free of recent acute infections or vaccinations. There are 18 residues in the CDR3. J lost 3 bases, V lost 4 bases, and 6 bases had no gene match. CDR1 is LNHDA and CDR2 is SQIVND in the germline V gene (reference sequence). Regarding this clone: The antigen remains unidentified.

This receptor was identified in a man aged 18 to 30 in good health. Some clones in this sample may be carry-over from other donors' samples. The genes are TRBV19 and TRBJ2-2, with 15 bases fitting TRBD2. Source material: naive CD8+ T cells from PBMCs. In DNA form, the CDR3 reads TGTGCCAGTAGTACAGGACTAGCGGGAGGGCCCTACACCGGGGAGCTGTTTTTT. Amino acid sequence: CASSTGLAGGPYTGELFF.